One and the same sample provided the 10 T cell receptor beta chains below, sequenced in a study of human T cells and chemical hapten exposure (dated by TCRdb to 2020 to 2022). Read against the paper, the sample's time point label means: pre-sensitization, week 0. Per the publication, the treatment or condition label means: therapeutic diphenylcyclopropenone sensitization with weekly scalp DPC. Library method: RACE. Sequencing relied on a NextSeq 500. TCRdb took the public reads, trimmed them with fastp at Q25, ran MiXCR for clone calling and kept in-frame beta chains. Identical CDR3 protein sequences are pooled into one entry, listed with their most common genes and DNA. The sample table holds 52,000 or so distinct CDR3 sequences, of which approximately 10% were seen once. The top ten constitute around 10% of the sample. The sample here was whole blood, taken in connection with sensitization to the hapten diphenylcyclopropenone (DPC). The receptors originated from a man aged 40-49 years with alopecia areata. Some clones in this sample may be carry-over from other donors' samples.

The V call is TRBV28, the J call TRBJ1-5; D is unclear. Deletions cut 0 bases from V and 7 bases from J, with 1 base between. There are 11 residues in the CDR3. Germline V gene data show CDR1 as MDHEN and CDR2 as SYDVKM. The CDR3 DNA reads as TGTGCCAGCAGTTTATGGCAGCCCCAGCATTTT. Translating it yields CASSLWQPQHF.

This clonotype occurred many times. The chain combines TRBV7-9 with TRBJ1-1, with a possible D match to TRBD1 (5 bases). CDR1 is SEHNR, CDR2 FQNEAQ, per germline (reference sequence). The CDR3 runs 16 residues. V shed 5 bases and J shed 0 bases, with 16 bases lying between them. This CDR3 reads CASSASDSYMNTEAFF. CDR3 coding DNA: TGTGCCAGCAGCGCTTCTGACAGTTATATGAACACTGAAGCTTTCTTT.

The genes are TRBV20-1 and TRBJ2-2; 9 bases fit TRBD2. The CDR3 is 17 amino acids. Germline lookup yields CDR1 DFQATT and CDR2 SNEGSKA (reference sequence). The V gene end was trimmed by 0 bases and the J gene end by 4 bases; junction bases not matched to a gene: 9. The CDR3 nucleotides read TGCAGTGCTAGAGATTTTCAGGTAGCGGGAGCCACCGGGGAGCTGTTTTTT. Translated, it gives CSARDFQVAGATGELFF.

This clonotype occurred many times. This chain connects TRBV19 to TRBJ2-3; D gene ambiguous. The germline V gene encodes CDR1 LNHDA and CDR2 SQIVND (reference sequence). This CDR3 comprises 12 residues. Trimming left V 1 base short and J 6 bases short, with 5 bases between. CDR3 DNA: TGTGCCAGTAGTATAGTAGGGGATACGCAGTATTTT. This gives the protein CASSIVGDTQYF.

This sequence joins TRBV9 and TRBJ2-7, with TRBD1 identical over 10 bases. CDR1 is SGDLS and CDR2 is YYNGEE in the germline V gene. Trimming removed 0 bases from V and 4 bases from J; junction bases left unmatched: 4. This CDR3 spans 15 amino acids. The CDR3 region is CASSVGGQGGYEQYF. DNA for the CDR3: TGTGCCAGCAGCGTAGGCGGACAGGGGGGTTACGAGCAGTACTTC.

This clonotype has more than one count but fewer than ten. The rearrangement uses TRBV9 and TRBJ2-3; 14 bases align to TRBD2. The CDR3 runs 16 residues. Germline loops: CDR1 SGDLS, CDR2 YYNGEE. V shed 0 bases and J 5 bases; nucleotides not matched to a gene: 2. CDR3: CASSVAGTSGRDTQYF. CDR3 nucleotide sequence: TGTGCCAGCAGCGTAGCAGGGACTAGCGGGAGAGATACGCAGTATTTT. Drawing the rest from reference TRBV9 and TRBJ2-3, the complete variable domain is DSGVTQTPKHLITATGQRVTLRCSPRSGDLSVYWYQQSLDQGLQFLIQYYNGEERAKGNILERFSAQQFPDLHSELNLSSLELGDSALYFCASSVAGTSGRDTQYFGPGTRLTVL.

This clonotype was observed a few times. CDR3 nucleotide sequence: TGTGCCAGCAGTTTTGGGACGGCCTACGAGCAGTACTTC. This sequence encodes CASSFGTAYEQYF. V gene TRBV12-3 or TRBV12-4 combines with J gene TRBJ2-7, with D perhaps matching TRBD1 or TRBD2 (5 bases each). V was shortened by 3 bases and J by 2 bases, with 8 bases between the two germline ends. This CDR3 spans 13 amino acids.

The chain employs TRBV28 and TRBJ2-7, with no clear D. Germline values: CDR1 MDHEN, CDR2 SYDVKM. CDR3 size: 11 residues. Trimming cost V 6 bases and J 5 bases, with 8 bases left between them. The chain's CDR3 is CASSLVDEQYF. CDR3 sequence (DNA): TGTGCCAGCAGCCTCGTGGACGAGCAGTACTTC.

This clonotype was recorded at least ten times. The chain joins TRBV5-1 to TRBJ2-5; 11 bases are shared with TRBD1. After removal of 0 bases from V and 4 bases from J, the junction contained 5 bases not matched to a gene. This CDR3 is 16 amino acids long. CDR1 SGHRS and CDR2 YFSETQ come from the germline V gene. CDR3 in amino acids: CASSLVGQGAGETQYF. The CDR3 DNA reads TGCGCCAGCAGCTTGGTCGGACAGGGGGCGGGAGAGACCCAGTACTTC.

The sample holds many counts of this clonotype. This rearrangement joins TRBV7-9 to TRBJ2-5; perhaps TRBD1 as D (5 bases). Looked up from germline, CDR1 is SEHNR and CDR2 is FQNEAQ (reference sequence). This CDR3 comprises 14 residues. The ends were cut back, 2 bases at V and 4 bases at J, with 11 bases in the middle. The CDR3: CASSLLDKRETQYF. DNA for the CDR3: TGTGCCAGCAGCTTATTGGACAAAAGAGAGACCCAGTACTTC.